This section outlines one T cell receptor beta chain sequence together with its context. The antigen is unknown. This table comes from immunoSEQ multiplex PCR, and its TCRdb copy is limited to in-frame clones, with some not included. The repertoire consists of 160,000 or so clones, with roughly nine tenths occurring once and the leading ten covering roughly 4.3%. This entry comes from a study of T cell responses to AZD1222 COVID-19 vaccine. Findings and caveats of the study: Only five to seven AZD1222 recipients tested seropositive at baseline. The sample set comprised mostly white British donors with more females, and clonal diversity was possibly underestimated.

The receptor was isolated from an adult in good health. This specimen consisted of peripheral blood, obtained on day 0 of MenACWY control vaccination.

The CDR3 spells CASSARGGLALYEQYF. The CDR3 nucleotides read TGTGCCAGCAGTGCAAGGGGGGGACTAGCGCTCTACGAGCAGTACTTC. The chain combines TRBV2 with TRBJ2-7; 10 positions match TRBD2. Germline lookup yields CDR1 SNHLY and CDR2 FYNNEI. CDR3 length: 16 residues. J lost 3 bases, V lost 4 bases, and 9 bases had no gene match.